This T cell receptor (beta chain) was found in a study of glioma-infiltrating T cells after dendritic cell vaccination. Whole-study findings and limits: Survival was not directly related to TCR clonality in these patients.

Concerning this clone itself: Its matching antigen is unknown.

Germline V gene lookup returns CDR1 SQVTM and CDR2 ANQGSEA. The CDR3 spans 12 residues. The V segment lost 6 bases and the J segment 4 bases; nucleotides outside the gene matches: 3. Amplification used 60 V beta primers and 13 J beta primers. Here immunoSEQ multiplex PCR was the method, and the copy in TCRdb shows in-frame clones only, minus some. The data contain 93,000 or so clones, 80% to 90% of them singletons. The sequence was obtained from a human donor with glioblastoma. The sample consisted of blood, taken before dendritic cell vaccination. This chain links TRBV29-1 with TRBJ1-2; 9 bases agree with TRBD1. This CDR3 is CSVATGGYGYTF. CDR3 bases: TGCAGCGTCGCGACAGGGGGCTATGGCTACACCTTC.